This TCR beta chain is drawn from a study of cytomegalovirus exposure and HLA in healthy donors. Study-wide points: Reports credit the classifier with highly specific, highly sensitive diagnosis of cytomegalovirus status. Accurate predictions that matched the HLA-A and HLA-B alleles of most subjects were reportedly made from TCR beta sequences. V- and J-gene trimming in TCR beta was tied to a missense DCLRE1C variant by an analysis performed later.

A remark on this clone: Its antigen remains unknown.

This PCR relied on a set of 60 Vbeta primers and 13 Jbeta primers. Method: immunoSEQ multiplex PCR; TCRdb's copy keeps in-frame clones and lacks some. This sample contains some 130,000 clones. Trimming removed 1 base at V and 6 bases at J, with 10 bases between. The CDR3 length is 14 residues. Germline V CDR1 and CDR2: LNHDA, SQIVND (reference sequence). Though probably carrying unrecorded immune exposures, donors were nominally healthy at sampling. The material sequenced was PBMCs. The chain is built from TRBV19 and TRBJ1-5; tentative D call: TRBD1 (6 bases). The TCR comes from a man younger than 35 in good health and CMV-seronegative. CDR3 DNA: TGTGCCAGTAGTATAGGGGGGCAGGGTCAGCCCCAGCATTTT. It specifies CASSIGGQGQPQHF.